The text below deals with one T cell receptor (beta chain). The antigen is not known. Sequenced by immunoSEQ multiplex PCR; TCRdb stores in-frame clones only, minus some. Among 12,000 to 15,000 clones, just over 85% were seen once, and the ten largest hold about 4.8%. Germline V gene data show CDR1 as SEHNR and CDR2 as FQNEAQ (reference sequence). The V and J ends lost 5 bases and 7 bases, in that order; junction bases with no gene match: 4. The CDR3 runs 13 residues. Brentuximab vedotin exposure varied, and every patient relapsed after autologous stem cell transplantation. This entry comes from a study of PD-1 blockade in classical Hodgkin lymphoma. Study-wide findings and caveats: Exclusion was the outcome for patients who began nivolumab under 1 year after ASCT. Diminished baseline TCR diversity has been reported in newly diagnosed patients relative to healthy donors. A significant rise in TCR diversity by C4D1 was seen for CD4+ but not CD8+ cells. Newly diagnosed patients and complete responders had comparable diversity at baseline.

Specimen: peripheral blood mononuclear cells (PBMCs), collected at baseline. J is TRBJ2-1 and V is TRBV7-9, with 8 bases matching TRBD2. The source of this sequence is a human donor with classical Hodgkin lymphoma. The CDR3 DNA sequence: TGTGCCAGCAGCGCCGGGACTAGGAATGAGCAGTTCTTC. Translated, it gives CASSAGTRNEQFF.